This entry concerns a single T cell receptor (beta chain). This entry comes from a study of blood T cell repertoires in COVID-19. Study context: Collection of acute and convalescent COVID-19 samples took place in the United States, Italy and Spain. Sources were T cells, B-cell-depleted T cells, or PBMCs; the material itself was cDNA or gDNA.

Repertoires were generated with immunoSEQ multiplex PCR, while TCRdb's copy carries only in-frame clones and drops some. The sample lists under 200,000 clones, around 87% seen once, with approximately 2.7% in the top ten. This CDR3 is 15 amino acids long. V lost 0 bases, J lost 5 bases, and 13 bases lay in between. Germline assignment: CDR1 LGHNA and CDR2 YSLEER. This receptor was taken from a middle-aged man with active or convalescent COVID-19. The chain uses TRBV4-3 and TRBJ2-5; weak D call: TRBD2 (6 bases). Material: peripheral blood. This chain's CDR3 is CASSQDGAGGETQYF. The CDR3 region has the DNA TGCGCCAGCAGCCAAGATGGGGCAGGAGGGGAGACCCAGTACTTC.